The 18 T cell receptor beta chains below come from one sample, sequenced in a study of shared clonotypes between healthy human individuals. Data came from immunoSEQ multiplex PCR; TCRdb stores just in-frame clones and leaves some out. This sample has some 2.1 million clones, with 95% found just once. Material for sequencing was naive CD4+ T cells sorted from blood. Subset meaning: CD45RA+ positively selected. The source is a man younger than 35 in good health.

This rearrangement joins TRBV19 to TRBJ2-4; 8 bases are a match to TRBD1. The V gene end was trimmed by 5 bases and the J gene end by 1 base; junction bases not matched to a gene: 13. Germline V gene data show CDR1 as LNHDA and CDR2 as SQIVND (reference sequence). CDR3 length equals 18 residues. The CDR3 sequence is CASSRSSGQGGAKNIQYF. CDR3 nucleotides: TGTGCCAGTAGTCGTTCCTCCGGACAGGGCGGTGCCAAAAACATTCAGTACTTC.

The V call is TRBV6-5, the J call TRBJ1-5; D call uncertain. V dropped 5 bases and J dropped 5 bases, with 10 bases sitting between them. CDR1 and CDR2 (germline): MNHEY, SVGAGI. There are 13 residues in the CDR3. CDR3 nucleotide sequence: TGTGCCAGCAGTGCGACACCCTATCAGCCCCAGCATTTT. This codes for CASSATPYQPQHF.

This clone has more than one count but fewer than ten. The chain is built from TRBV10-3 and TRBJ2-3; 8 bases fit TRBD2. The CDR3 loop spans 15 amino acids. The junction had 3 bases not matched to a gene; V was cut back by 2 bases and J by 2 bases. Germline V gene sequence: CDR1 ENHRY, CDR2 SYGVKD. CDR3 sequence: CAISEGLANTDTQYF. The CDR3 region has the DNA TGTGCCATCAGTGAGGGACTAGCTAACACAGATACGCAGTATTTT.

The chain couples TRBV2 to TRBJ1-1, with D possibly TRBD1 on 6 matching bases. The CDR3 has 13 residues. The V end lost 5 bases, the J end lost 4 bases, and 11 bases lay between the germline ends. Germline V gene sequence: CDR1 SNHLY, CDR2 FYNNEI. Here the CDR3 reads CASSSQGGTEAFF. The CDR3 nucleotides are TGTGCCAGCAGTTCACAGGGCGGCACTGAAGCTTTCTTT.

The genes are TRBV10-3 and TRBJ1-1; TRBD1 agrees at 9 bases. Unmatched junction bases numbered 2, after V lost 2 bases and J lost 7 bases. CDR1 and CDR2 from the germline V gene are ENHRY and SYGVKD. The CDR3 spans 13 residues. The CDR3 loop is CAISEGQGFEAFF. In DNA form, the CDR3 reads TGTGCCATCAGTGAGGGACAGGGGTTTGAAGCTTTCTTT.

V gene TRBV30 combines with J gene TRBJ1-2; D not certain. The V end was cut by 0 bases, the J end by 6 bases, with 8 bases between. Germline V gene lookup returns CDR1 GTSNPN and CDR2 SVGIG (reference sequence). The CDR3 covers 12 residues. The CDR3 protein is CAWSVAVNGYTF. The CDR3 DNA reads TGTGCCTGGAGTGTGGCTGTAAATGGCTACACCTTC.

The chain recombines TRBV5-5 with TRBJ2-2, with 8 nucleotides matching TRBD2. CDR3 length: 15 residues. The germline gives CDR1 SGHKS, CDR2 YYEKEE (reference sequence). J lost 0 bases, V lost 4 bases, and 2 bases had no gene match. CDR3 sequence: CASSPSGPNTGELFF. The CDR3 DNA follows: TGTGCCAGCAGCCCTAGCGGGCCGAACACCGGGGAGCTGTTTTTT.

The rearrangement joins TRBV5-4 to TRBJ2-1; tentatively, D is TRBD2 (6 bases). The CDR3 loop spans 15 amino acids. Between the trimmed V and J ends, which lost 0 bases and 5 bases, there was a span of 12 bases. The V gene's germline CDR1 is SGHNT and CDR2 YYREEE (reference sequence). The CDR3 DNA is TGTGCCAGCAGCTTGGATGCGGGAAGGGACAATGAGCAGTTCTTC. Encoded protein: CASSLDAGRDNEQFF.

The rearrangement uses TRBV30 and TRBJ2-7, with D unclear. The germline gives CDR1 GTSNPN, CDR2 SVGIG (reference sequence). CDR3 size: 16 residues. The V gene lost 0 bases and the J gene lost 7 bases, with 22 bases spanning the gap. CDR3 in DNA: TGTGCCTGGAGTGTACCAACACCCAATGCCCTAAGGGAGCAGTACTTC. Translation: CAWSVPTPNALREQYF.

The chain uses TRBV14 and TRBJ2-5, with D possibly TRBD1 on 6 matching bases. The ends were cut back, 4 bases at V and 2 bases at J, with 8 bases in the middle. Germline CDR1 SGHDN, CDR2 FVKESK. The CDR3 runs to 13 residues. CDR3 residues: CASSRGQQETQYF. CDR3 nucleotide sequence: TGTGCCAGCAGCCGCGGACAGCAAGAGACCCAGTACTTC.

On this clone: This CDR3 is also generated by other DNA sequences in the sample. The V and J genes are TRBV7-2 and TRBJ2-7; 7 bases align to TRBD1. The CDR3 is 15 amino acids. The germline CDR1 and CDR2 sequences are SGHTA and FQGNSA. Germline trimming cut 0 bases from V and 2 bases from J; bases unmatched to any gene: 4. CDR3 region: CASSLAAGTAYEQYF. The CDR3 DNA is TGTGCCAGCAGCTTAGCGGCCGGGACAGCCTACGAGCAGTACTTC.

The genes are TRBV21-1 and TRBJ2-7. TRBV21-1 is reported as a pseudogene. The CDR3 has 17 residues. The CDR3 region is CASSKGPGTLARGEQYF. In nucleotides, the CDR3 is TGTGCCAGCAGCAAAGGCCCGGGGACCCTGGCTCGAGGCGAGCAGTACTTC.

This rearrangement joins TRBV19 to TRBJ2-2; 7 bases are shared with TRBD1. The CDR3 runs to 13 residues. Germline lookup yields CDR1 LNHDA and CDR2 SQIVND (reference sequence). The V segment lost 5 bases and the J segment 7 bases; nucleotides outside the gene matches: 4. This chain's CDR3 is CASSARGNGELFF. In DNA, the CDR3 is TGTGCCAGTAGTGCCAGGGGGAACGGGGAGCTGTTTTTT.

V usage is TRBV7-2 and J usage is TRBJ1-3; D possibly corresponds to TRBD1 (5 bases). V was pared by 2 bases and J by 0 bases, with 8 bases between. Germline V gene lookup returns CDR1 SGHTA and CDR2 FQGNSA. This CDR3 comprises 15 residues. The CDR3 DNA is TGTGCCAGCAGCTTAAAACAGGTCTCTGGAAACACCATATATTTT. It specifies CASSLKQVSGNTIYF.

The chain links TRBV2 to TRBJ1-5; unclear D gene. The ends were cut back, 6 bases at V and 4 bases at J, with 16 bases in the middle. Germline V lookup: CDR1 SNHLY, CDR2 FYNNEI. The CDR3 covers 15 residues. CDR3 sequence (DNA): TGTGCCAGCAGCCTCATCGGAGGGATGAATCAGCCCCAGCATTTT. This codes for CASSLIGGMNQPQHF.

This clone appeared once. The chain combines TRBV7-2 with TRBJ1-2; D is undetermined. This CDR3 has 12 residues. The germline CDR1 and CDR2 sequences are SGHTA and FQGNSA. Trimming left V 5 bases short and J 5 bases short, with 9 bases between. The CDR3 here is CASSHVAYGYTF. CDR3 DNA sequence: TGTGCCAGCAGCCACGTCGCATATGGCTACACCTTC.

To note about this clone: Within the sample, other DNA sequences also encode this same CDR3. V is TRBV6-6 and J is TRBJ2-7; TRBD1 or TRBD2 may be the D gene (6 bases each). Trimming cost V 6 bases and J 2 bases, with 14 bases left between them. The CDR3 is made up of 14 amino acids. In germline, CDR1 is MNHNY, CDR2 SVGAGI (reference sequence). The DNA of the CDR3 is TGTGCCAGCAGCCCAGCCGGGGGCACCTACGAGCAGTACTTC. Amino acids: CASSPAGGTYEQYF.

The DNA of the CDR3 is TGCGCCAGCAGCCGTGACCTTGCGGCCCAGGGGGTTTACGAGCAGTACTTC. Amino acids: CASSRDLAAQGVYEQYF. The V and J genes are TRBV5-1 and TRBJ2-7, with TRBD1 identical over 7 bases. This CDR3 region has 17 residues. V was clipped by 4 bases and J by 4 bases; unmatched bases: 17. Germline V CDR1 and CDR2: SGHRS, YFSETQ.